The rows below give T cell receptor beta chains drawn from one sample of a study of cytomegalovirus exposure and HLA in healthy donors. Clones were read by immunoSEQ multiplex PCR, and TCRdb kept only the in-frame ones, dropping some. The sample has 180,000 or so clones, 60% to 80% seen once. The specimen was PBMCs. These receptors originate from a man in his forties in good health and CMV-seronegative. Each CDR3 is given with its conserved first and last residue. The D gene is left open where the match is weak. The size field is filled for only some rows; it gives once, few, many or a size class.

d_call cdr3_length j_call v_call clone_size cdr3_nt cdr3_aa
NA 14 TRBJ2-5 TRBV13 few TGTGCCAGCAGCCTGGGGGACACCGAAGAGACCCAGTACTTC CASSLGDTEETQYF
NA 16 TRBJ2-7 TRBV7-9 once TGTGCCAGCAGCTTAGGCCTTGAACGGGATGCCTACGAGCAGTACTTC CASSLGLERDAYEQYF
TRBD1 14 TRBJ2-3 TRBV5-4 NA TGTGCCAGCAAATTGGACAGGGGTGCGGATACGCAGTATTTT CASKLDRGADTQYF
TRBD1 14 TRBJ2-1 TRBV6-5 NA TGTGCCAGCAGGTCTACGGGACAGGGGGCGAGGAAGTTCTTC CASRSTGQGARKFF
TRBD2 14 TRBJ2-7 TRBV5-1 NA TGCGCCAGCAGCTTGGAGGGCGGGGGGGACGAGCAGTACTTC CASSLEGGGDEQYF
TRBD2 18 TRBJ2-1 TRBV7-2 NA TGTGCCAGCAGCACCCGGACCAAGACTAGCGGGATGGTCAATGAGCAGTTCTTC CASSTRTKTSGMVNEQFF
TRBD1 14 TRBJ1-2 TRBV7-9 NA TGTGCCAGCAGGTCCGGGACAGGGAGGTATGGCTACACCTTC CASRSGTGRYGYTF
TRBD2 17 TRBJ2-5 TRBV5-1 NA TGCGCCAGCAGCCCCCTGGGTCTAGCGGGGGGAAGAGAGACCCAGTACTTC CASSPLGLAGGRETQYF
NA 13 TRBJ2-3 TRBV7-2 NA TGTGCCAGCAGCCCCCGAGTCCTAGATACGCAGTATTTT CASSPRVLDTQYF
TRBD1 12 TRBJ1-1 TRBV5-1 once TGCGCCAGCAGCTCGACAGGGTCTGAAGCTTTCTTT CASSSTGSEAFF
TRBD1 18 TRBJ1-3 TRBV7-2 NA TGTGCCAGCAGCTTATTGGCAGGGGGCGTCTCGAGTGGAAACACCATATATTTT CASSLLAGGVSSGNTIYF
TRBD1 16 TRBJ1-4 TRBV7-2 NA TGTGCCAGCAGCTCCCCCCTCGACAGGGATGGTGAAAAACTGTTTTTT CASSSPLDRDGEKLFF
NA 16 TRBJ2-3 TRBV27 NA TGTGCCAGCAGTTTTGAACAGGGCTCGGGCACAGATACGCAGTATTTT CASSFEQGSGTDTQYF
TRBD2 16 TRBJ2-2 TRBV5-1 NA TGCGCCAGCAGCTTGGAAGGCCTAGCGGGCACCGGGGAGCTGTTTTTT CASSLEGLAGTGELFF
TRBD1 14 TRBJ2-7 TRBV6-6 NA TGTGCCAGCCTAAGCGGACAGGGAGCTTACGAGCAGTACTTC CASLSGQGAYEQYF
TRBD1 18 TRBJ2-6 TRBV7-9 NA TGTTCCAGCAGCGAAAGACAGGGGACTTTATCTGGGGCCAACGTCCTGACTTTC CSSSERQGTLSGANVLTF
TRBD1 14 TRBJ1-1 TRBV19 many TGTGCCAGTCGTACAGGGGGCATCGTTAATGAAGCTTTCTTT CASRTGGIVNEAFF
NA 15 TRBJ1-3 TRBV4-1 few TGCGCCAGCAGACCTTCGGACTCCTCTGGAAACACCATATATTTT CASRPSDSSGNTIYF
TRBD2 19 TRBJ2-3 TRBV5-4 once TGTGCCAGCAGCTTGGCTCTAGCGGGGGGATTGTTAGGCACAGATACGCAGTATTTT CASSLALAGGLLGTDTQYF
NA 15 TRBJ1-3 TRBV6-5 NA TGTGCCAGCAGTCGGCAGGGGACCTCTGGAAACACCATATATTTT CASSRQGTSGNTIYF
TRBD1 14 TRBJ2-7 TRBV29-1 NA TGCAGCGCTTCCGGGACAGCAAGCTCCTACGAGCAGTACTTC CSASGTASSYEQYF
NA 15 TRBJ1-1 TRBV11-2 few TGTGCCAGCAGATCGTTTCTAGGGGGGGACACTGAAGCTTTCTTT CASRSFLGGDTEAFF
TRBD1 15 TRBJ2-7 TRBV19 NA TGTGCCAGTAGTACCAGACAGGGGGAGCCGAACGAGCAGTACTTC CASSTRQGEPNEQYF
NA 11 TRBJ1-2 TRBV20-1 NA TGCAGTGCCCCGGGAGTCATCGGCTACACCTTC CSAPGVIGYTF
TRBD2 14 TRBJ2-5 TRBV7-2 NA TGTGCCAGCAGCTTATGGCAGGGAGGGGAGACCCAGTACTTC CASSLWQGGETQYF
TRBD1 16 TRBJ2-3 TRBV27 few TGTGCCAGCAGTGCCCCCGGGACAGGGAGAAGGGATACGCAGTATTTT CASSAPGTGRRDTQYF
NA 15 TRBJ2-2 TRBV6-6 NA TGTGCCAGCAGTTACGCGCGCGTCTCCACCGGGGAGCTGTTTTTT CASSYARVSTGELFF
TRBD2 14 TRBJ2-7 TRBV6-5 NA TGTGCCAGCAGCTTAGCGGGGGGGCCCCACGAGCAGTACTTC CASSLAGGPHEQYF
NA 16 TRBJ2-1 TRBV4-1 NA TGCGCCAGCAGCCCAGGACCCAGCGGCTCCTACAATGAGCAGTTCTTC CASSPGPSGSYNEQFF
NA 15 TRBJ2-1 TRBV6-6 NA TGTGCCAGTGCCAGGGAGGGAGGGGGCTACAATGAGCAGTTCTTC CASAREGGGYNEQFF
NA 15 TRBJ1-6 TRBV5-1 NA TGCGCCAGCAGCCCCCGGGAGTCTAATAATTCACCCCTCCACTTT CASSPRESNNSPLHF
NA 15 TRBJ2-4 TRBV7-9 once TGTGCCAGCAGCTCAACCAGGATAGCCAAAAACATTCAGTACTTC CASSSTRIAKNIQYF
NA 14 TRBJ1-1 TRBV2 once TGTGCCAGCAGGAAGGGGCTGGCTGGCACTGAAGCTTTCTTT CASRKGLAGTEAFF
NA 13 TRBJ2-7 TRBV5-1 NA TGCGCCAGCAGCTTAGGGGAAGTATACGAGCAGTACTTC CASSLGEVYEQYF
TRBD2 16 TRBJ2-1 TRBV5-1 NA TGCGCCAGCAGCCCCAGGCGGGGGGTTATTTACAATGAGCAGTTCTTC CASSPRRGVIYNEQFF
NA 11 TRBJ1-4 TRBV7-9 NA TGTTCCAGCACCCCGGGGGAAAAACTGTTTTTT CSSTPGEKLFF
NA 15 TRBJ2-3 TRBV27 NA TGTGCCAGCAGTTTTTGGAGGACCCACACAGATACGCAGTATTTT CASSFWRTHTDTQYF
NA 17 TRBJ1-1 TRBV27 NA TGTGCCAGCAGTTTATCGAGCCCCCCAGGGTCAAACACTGAAGCTTTCTTT CASSLSSPPGSNTEAFF
NA 15 TRBJ2-7 TRBV7-9 NA TGTGCCAGCAGCTTAGCCCAGGGTGCCTCCTACGAGCAGTACTTC CASSLAQGASYEQYF
NA 14 TRBJ1-2 TRBV15 NA TGTGCCACCAGCAGAGATCTTAGCCAATCGAGCTACACCTTC CATSRDLSQSSYTF
TRBD2 15 TRBJ2-5 TRBV9 NA TGTGCCAGCAGCGTAGGGGCAAGCGGGAGTGAGACCCAGTACTTC CASSVGASGSETQYF
NA 14 TRBJ1-4 TRBV28 NA TGTGCCAGCAGCTCCCCCACTACGGTTCGGGAACTGTTTTTT CASSSPTTVRELFF
NA 16 TRBJ2-5 TRBV6-5 once TGTGCCAGCAGTTACGGTCGACAGACAAACGGGGGGACCCAGTACTTC CASSYGRQTNGGTQYF
TRBD1 18 TRBJ2-5 TRBV11-2 few TGTGCCAGCAGCCCGAGTATGTTACAGGGGATCGTGGGGGAGACCCAGTACTTC CASSPSMLQGIVGETQYF
NA 13 TRBJ2-5 TRBV10-3 NA TGTGCCATCAATACAGGGCCCCAAGAGACCCAGTACTTC CAINTGPQETQYF
NA 16 TRBJ2-3 TRBV11-3 NA TGTGCCAGCAGCTTCGAAGGCGGGGAGGGGGCAGATACGCAGTATTTT CASSFEGGEGADTQYF
TRBD1 14 TRBJ2-7 TRBV19 few TGTGCCAGTTCCCCCGGGACAGGGGCCTACGAGCAGTACTTC CASSPGTGAYEQYF
NA 13 TRBJ2-7 TRBV11-2 NA TGTGCCAGCAGCTTAGACAGGGTGGACGAGCAGTACTTC CASSLDRVDEQYF
TRBD1 17 TRBJ1-3 TRBV4-2 NA TGTGCCAGCAGCCGAGACGTTGGGACAGTAGCTGGAAACACCATATATTTT CASSRDVGTVAGNTIYF
TRBD1 14 TRBJ2-7 TRBV5-5 NA TGTGCCAGCAGCGACCGACAGGGGAACTACGAGCAGTACTTC CASSDRQGNYEQYF
TRBD1 15 TRBJ2-1 TRBV5-4 NA TGTGCCAGCAGCTGGGACAGGGGGCGTCTCGATGAGCAGTTCTTC CASSWDRGRLDEQFF
NA 13 TRBJ1-1 TRBV30 few TGTGCCTGGAAAGGGGATAAGAACACTGAAGCTTTCTTT CAWKGDKNTEAFF
NA 16 TRBJ2-2 TRBV7-2 NA TGTGCCAGCAGCAAAGTGTTTGGGGGGTTGGCCGGGGAGCTGTTTTTT CASSKVFGGLAGELFF
NA 22 TRBJ1-5 TRBV27 NA TGTGCCAGCAGGGGAGGACCCTTCTTTTTTAGGAGATGCCCCTTAAGCAATCAGCCCCAGCATTTT CASRGGPFFFRRCPLSNQPQHF